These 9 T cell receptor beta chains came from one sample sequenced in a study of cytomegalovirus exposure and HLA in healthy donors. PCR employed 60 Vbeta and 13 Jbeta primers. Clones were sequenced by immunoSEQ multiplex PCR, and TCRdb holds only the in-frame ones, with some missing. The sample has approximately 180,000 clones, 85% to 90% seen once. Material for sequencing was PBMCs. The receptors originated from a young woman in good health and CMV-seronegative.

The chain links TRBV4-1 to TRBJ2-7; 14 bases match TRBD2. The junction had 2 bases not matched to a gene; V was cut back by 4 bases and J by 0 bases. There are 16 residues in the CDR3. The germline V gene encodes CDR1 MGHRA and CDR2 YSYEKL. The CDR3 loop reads CASSPGTSGSSYEQYF. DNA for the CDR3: TGCGCCAGCAGCCCCGGGACTAGCGGGAGCTCCTACGAGCAGTACTTC.

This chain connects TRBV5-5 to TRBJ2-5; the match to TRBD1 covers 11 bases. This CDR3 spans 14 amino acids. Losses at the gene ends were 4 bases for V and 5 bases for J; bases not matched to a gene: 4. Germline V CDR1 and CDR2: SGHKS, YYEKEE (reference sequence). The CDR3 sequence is CASSPGTGGETQYF. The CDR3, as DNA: TGTGCCAGCAGCCCAGGGACAGGGGGGGAGACCCAGTACTTC.

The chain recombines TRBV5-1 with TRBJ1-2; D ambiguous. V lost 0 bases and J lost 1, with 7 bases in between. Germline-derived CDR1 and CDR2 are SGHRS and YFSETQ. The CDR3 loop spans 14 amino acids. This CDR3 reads CASSLEQSNYGYTF. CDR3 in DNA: TGCGCCAGCAGCTTGGAACAGAGTAACTATGGCTACACCTTC.

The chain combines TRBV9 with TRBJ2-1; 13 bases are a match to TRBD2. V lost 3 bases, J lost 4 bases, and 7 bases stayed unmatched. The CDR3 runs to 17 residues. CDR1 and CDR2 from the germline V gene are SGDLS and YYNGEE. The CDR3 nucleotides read TGTGCCAGCAGCGGAGGGACTAGCGGGATGAGTTACAATGAGCAGTTCTTC. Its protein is CASSGGTSGMSYNEQFF.

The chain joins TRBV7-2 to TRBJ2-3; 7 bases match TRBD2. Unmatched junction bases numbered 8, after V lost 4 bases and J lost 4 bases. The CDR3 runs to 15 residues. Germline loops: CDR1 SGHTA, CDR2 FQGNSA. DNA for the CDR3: TGTGCCAGCAGCTCGAGCGGGGTGGGCCCAGATACGCAGTATTTT. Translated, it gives CASSSSGVGPDTQYF.

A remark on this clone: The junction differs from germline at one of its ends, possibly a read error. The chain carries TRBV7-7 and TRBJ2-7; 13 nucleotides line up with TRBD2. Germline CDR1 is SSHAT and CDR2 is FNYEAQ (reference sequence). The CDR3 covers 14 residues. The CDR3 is CASSPLAGGHEQYF. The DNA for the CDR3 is TGTGCTAGCAGCCCACTAGCGGGGGGGCACGAGCAGTACTTC.

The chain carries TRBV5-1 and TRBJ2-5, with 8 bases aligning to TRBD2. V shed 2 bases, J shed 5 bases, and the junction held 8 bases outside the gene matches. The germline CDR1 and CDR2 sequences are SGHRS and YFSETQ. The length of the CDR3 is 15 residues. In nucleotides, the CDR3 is TGCGCCAGCAGCTTTTCCGGGGGACTAGGGGAGACCCAGTACTTC. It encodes CASSFSGGLGETQYF. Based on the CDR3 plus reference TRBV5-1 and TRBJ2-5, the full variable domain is KAGVTQTPRYLIKTRGQQVTLSCSPISGHRSVSWYQQTPGQGLQFLFEYFSETQRNKGNFPGRFSGRQFSNSRSEMNVSTLELGDSALYLCASSFSGGLGETQYFGPGTRLLVL.

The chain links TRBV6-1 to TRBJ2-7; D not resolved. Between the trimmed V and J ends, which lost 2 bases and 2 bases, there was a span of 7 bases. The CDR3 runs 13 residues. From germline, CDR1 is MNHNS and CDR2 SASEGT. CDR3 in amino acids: CASSEYRAYEQYF. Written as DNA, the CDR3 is TGTGCCAGCAGTGAATACAGAGCCTACGAGCAGTACTTC.

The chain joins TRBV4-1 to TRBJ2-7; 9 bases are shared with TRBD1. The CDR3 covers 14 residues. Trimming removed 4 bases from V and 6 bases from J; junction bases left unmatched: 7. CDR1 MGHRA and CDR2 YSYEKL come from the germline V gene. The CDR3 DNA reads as TGCGCCAGCAGCCCCTGGACAGGGGACAGCGAGCAGTACTTC. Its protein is CASSPWTGDSEQYF.